This paragraph covers one TCR beta chain sequence. Its antigen remains unidentified. Preparation of the TCRbeta library involved a method that used unique molecular identifiers. TCRdb called the PCR reads again in MiXCR, with one record for every CDR3 protein. The sample shows approximately 190,000 distinct CDR3 sequences, 8.4% of them seen only once. The sample comes from a study of T-cell reconstitution after alpha-beta-depleted transplantation in children. The study's findings and limits: At one year after transplant, newly produced T cells mostly accounted for T-cell counts and diversity. For some patients, TCRbeta diversity was high at day 60 because of recipient T cells and thymic progenitors that survived. Several hundred rapidly expanded clones from non-depleted graft cells reportedly supplied alpha-beta T cells about two months post-transplant.

The V gene end was trimmed by 5 bases and the J gene end by 0 bases; junction bases not matched to a gene: 15. The CDR3 spans 21 residues. The germline gives CDR1 SGHAT, CDR2 FQNNGV. The source material was PBMCs, mostly from graft donor cells, sampled 360 days after TCRalphabeta/CD19-depleted stem cell transplant. This chain uses TRBV11-2 with TRBJ2-1; 14 bases match TRBD2. This receptor was obtained from a male patient aged 2-9 years who had a stem cell transplant for acute myeloid leukemia, so the T cells may come from the graft donor. In DNA form, the CDR3 reads TGTGCCAGCAGCCCAATCAAGACTAGCGGGAGGGGGATAAGCTCCTACAATGAGCAGTTCTTC. Protein product: CASSPIKTSGRGISSYNEQFF.